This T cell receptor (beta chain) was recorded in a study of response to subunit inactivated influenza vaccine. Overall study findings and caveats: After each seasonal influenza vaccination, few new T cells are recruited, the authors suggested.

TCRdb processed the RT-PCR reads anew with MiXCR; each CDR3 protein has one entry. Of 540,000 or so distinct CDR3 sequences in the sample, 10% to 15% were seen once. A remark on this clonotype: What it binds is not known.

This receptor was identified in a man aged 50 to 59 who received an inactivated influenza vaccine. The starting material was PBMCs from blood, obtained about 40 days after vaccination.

The CDR3 spells CSARLGGVSYEQYF. CDR3 DNA: TGCAGTGCTAGACTAGGGGGGGTTTCCTACGAGCAGTACTTC. The chain uses TRBV20-1 and TRBJ2-7; TRBD2 is a possible D gene (7 bases). Germline lookup yields CDR1 DFQATT and CDR2 SNEGSKA (reference sequence). V dropped 2 bases and J dropped 1 base, with 12 bases sitting between them. CDR3 length: 14 residues.